These 27 T cell receptor beta chains share one sample of origin, sequenced in a study of technical replicates of blood from a few donors (dated by TCRdb to 2016 to 2017). Library preparation used the immunoSEQ multiplex PCR assay. The immuneACCESS repertoire file appears here via TCRdb, limited to in-frame rearrangements. These files lack a portion of the clones; in checked studies, under half of the deficit traces to unresolved V genes, and the cause of the others is not known. The sample contains some 98,000 clones, approximately 94% of them found a single time. The ten top clones hold 0.23% of the sample. Sequenced sample: T cells isolated from PBMCs. These receptors were obtained from a human donor in good health.

The J gene is TRBJ1-4, the V gene TRBV5-8, with TRBD1 identical over 8 bases. Losses at the gene ends were 6 bases for V and 8 bases for J; bases not matched to a gene: 9. The CDR3 contains 14 residues. Germline loops: CDR1 SGHTS, CDR2 YDEGEE. The DNA of the CDR3 is TGTGCCAGCACCCGAAGGACAGGGAAGGAAAAACTGTTTTTT. This gives the protein CASTRRTGKEKLFF.

The V and J genes are TRBV28 and TRBJ2-7, with D tentatively TRBD1 (5 bases). CDR3 length equals 14 residues. Trimming shortened V by 4 bases and J by 2 bases, and 12 bases separated the two germline ends. Germline V gene data show CDR1 as MDHEN and CDR2 as SYDVKM. The CDR3 sequence is CASSYAGQTYEQYF. The CDR3 DNA follows: TGTGCCAGCAGTTATGCAGGGCAAACCTACGAGCAGTACTTC.

This chain joins TRBV5-6 and TRBJ1-2, with 7 bases lining up with TRBD1. The junction had 9 bases not matched to a gene; V was cut back by 3 bases and J by 1 base. Looked up from germline, CDR1 is SGHDT and CDR2 is YYEEEE. The CDR3 loop spans 16 amino acids. In DNA form, the CDR3 reads TGTGCCAGCAGCTCGCGGACAGGTTGGGTTAACTATGGCTACACCTTC. Its translation is CASSSRTGWVNYGYTF.

The V and J genes are TRBV6-5 and TRBJ1-2; D call uncertain. Trimming removed 2 bases at V and 5 bases at J, with 6 bases between. The CDR3 is made up of 12 amino acids. The germline gives CDR1 MNHEY, CDR2 SVGAGI. The CDR3 loop reads CASSYQEYGYTF. Written as DNA, the CDR3 is TGTGCCAGCAGTTACCAGGAATATGGCTACACCTTC.

Here the CDR3 DNA reads TGTGCCAGCAGCTTAGGGGGACTTGAAGCTTTCTTT. Protein: CASSLGGLEAFF. V is TRBV11-2 and J is TRBJ1-1; possibly TRBD1 for D (5 bases). This CDR3 comprises 12 residues. The ends were cut back, 1 base at V and 7 bases at J, with 7 bases in the middle. In germline, CDR1 is SGHAT, CDR2 FQNNGV.

The J gene is TRBJ2-1, the V gene TRBV11-2; 9 nucleotides align to TRBD1. The germline gives CDR1 SGHAT, CDR2 FQNNGV. The CDR3 contains 16 residues. V shed 6 bases, J shed 4 bases, and the junction held 10 bases outside the gene matches. This CDR3 reads CASRRAGQGSYNEQFF. The CDR3 coding sequence is TGTGCCAGCAGACGGGCGGGACAGGGATCATACAATGAGCAGTTCTTC.

The CDR3 protein is CARGTSARSDTQYF. The CDR3 coding sequence is TGTGCCAGGGGGACTAGCGCCCGGTCAGATACGCAGTATTTT. The rearrangement joins TRBV2 to TRBJ2-3, with 10 bases identical to TRBD2. CDR1 and CDR2 from the germline V gene are SNHLY and FYNNEI. V shed 9 bases and J 4 bases; nucleotides not matched to a gene: 7. This CDR3 is 14 amino acids long.

This clone has only one observation. V is TRBV15 and J is TRBJ2-7, with 7 bases matching TRBD1. This CDR3 has 14 residues. Germline loops: CDR1 LNHNV, CDR2 YYDKDF (reference sequence). Germline trimming cut 6 bases from V and 3 bases from J; bases unmatched to any gene: 8. The CDR3 DNA is TGTGCCACCAGACCTGACAGGGACATCTACGAGCAGTACTTC. It is translated as CATRPDRDIYEQYF.

The V gene is TRBV9, the J gene TRBJ2-3, with D maybe TRBD2 (6 bases). V shed 2 bases and J shed 1 base, with 11 bases lying between them. Germline V gives CDR1 SGDLS, CDR2 YYNGEE. The CDR3 covers 15 residues. CDR3 coding DNA: TGTGCCAGCAGCGTGGGGACTCTAGGCACAGATACGCAGTATTTT. This encodes CASSVGTLGTDTQYF. The full variable domain, with the rest looked up from reference TRBV9 and TRBJ2-3, is DSGVTQTPKHLITATGQRVTLRCSPRSGDLSVYWYQQSLDQGLQFLIQYYNGEERAKGNILERFSAQQFPDLHSELNLSSLELGDSALYFCASSVGTLGTDTQYFGPGTRLTVL.

The chain combines TRBV5-1 with TRBJ1-4; no firm D call. V was trimmed by 5 bases and J by 0 bases, leaving 8 bases between them. CDR1 is SGHRS and CDR2 is YFSETQ in the germline V gene. There are 14 residues in the CDR3. CDR3 coding DNA: TGCGCCAGCAGAATCGGTGCAACTAATGAAAAACTGTTTTTT. Its protein product is CASRIGATNEKLFF.

The chain recombines TRBV10-3 with TRBJ2-7; 8 nucleotides agree with TRBD1. This CDR3 region has 14 residues. Germline V gene sequence: CDR1 ENHRY, CDR2 SYGVKD. The V and J ends lost 6 bases and 5 bases, in that order; junction bases with no gene match: 9. The CDR3, as DNA: TGTGCCATCAGAGAAGGACAGGGAGGCCACGAGCAGTACTTC. Translation gives CAIREGQGGHEQYF.

This clone has more than one count but fewer than ten. The V and J genes are TRBV6-1 and TRBJ1-1; no clear D. V was pared by 1 base and J by 2 bases, with 8 bases between. Germline lookup yields CDR1 MNHNS and CDR2 SASEGT. The CDR3 covers 14 residues. The CDR3 protein is CASSEVFTNTEAFF. In DNA, the CDR3 is TGTGCCAGCAGTGAAGTCTTCACAAACACTGAAGCTTTCTTT.

The chain uses TRBV30 and TRBJ1-3; 9 bases are a match to TRBD1. The germline V gene has CDR1 GTSNPN and CDR2 SVGIG (reference sequence). This CDR3 is built from 16 residues. With V trimmed by 5 bases and J by 0 bases, 8 bases remained unmatched. The CDR3 reads CAWASGQGLSGNTIYF. DNA of the CDR3: TGTGCCTGGGCCTCGGGACAGGGACTCTCTGGAAACACCATATATTTT.

CDR3 coding DNA: TGCGCCAGCAGCCCGGGGACAGGGGTGTTTTCTGGGGCCAACGTCCTGACTTTC. Its protein product is CASSPGTGVFSGANVLTF. The chain links TRBV5-1 to TRBJ2-6; TRBD1 agrees at 10 bases. The CDR3 totals 18 residues. V gave up 4 bases and J gave up 1 base; unmatched junction bases: 8. Germline V CDR1 and CDR2: SGHRS, YFSETQ.

This clone was counted a few times. The chain employs TRBV5-6 and TRBJ1-1; D perhaps matches TRBD1 (6 bases). Germline V gene lookup returns CDR1 SGHDT and CDR2 YYEEEE. The CDR3 covers 17 residues. Trimming took 0 bases from V and 0 from J, leaving 15 bases between them. The CDR3 DNA reads as TGTGCCAGCAGCTTGGTTCGGGACAAGAGGATGAACACTGAAGCTTTCTTT. Its translation: CASSLVRDKRMNTEAFF.

V gene TRBV5-4 combines with J gene TRBJ2-3; unclear D gene. The V end lost 0 bases, the J end lost 0 bases, and 8 bases lay between the germline ends. The CDR3 runs to 15 residues. CDR1 SGHNT and CDR2 YYREEE come from the germline V gene (reference sequence). This CDR3 is CASSLELPSTDTQYF. The CDR3, as DNA: TGTGCCAGCAGCTTGGAACTTCCTAGCACAGATACGCAGTATTTT. Filled out from reference TRBV5-4 and TRBJ2-3, the complete variable domain reads ETGVTQSPTHLIKTRGQQVTLRCSSQSGHNTVSWYQQALGQGPQFIFQYYREEENGRGNFPPRFSGLQFPNYSSELNVNALELDDSALYLCASSLELPSTDTQYFGPGTRLTVL.

The gene calls are TRBV19 and TRBJ1-1, with 8 positions matching TRBD1. This CDR3 is built from 13 residues. Germline CDR1 reads LNHDA; CDR2 reads SQIVND (reference sequence). The junction had 2 bases not matched to a gene; V was cut back by 7 bases and J by 1 base. The CDR3 reads CASIDRGNTEAFF. CDR3 DNA sequence: TGTGCCAGTATTGACAGGGGGAACACTGAAGCTTTCTTT.

J is TRBJ2-2 and V is TRBV7-9, with D tentatively TRBD2 (5 bases). The V and J ends lost 11 bases and 1 base respectively, with 11 bases between them. CDR3 length: 13 residues. Germline values: CDR1 SEHNR, CDR2 FQNEAQ (reference sequence). The CDR3 is CAPPRENTGELFF. For the CDR3, the DNA is TGTGCCCCCCCCCGGGAGAACACCGGGGAGCTGTTTTTT.

V is TRBV7-9 and J is TRBJ2-5, with 7 bases lining up with TRBD2. The V segment lost 4 bases and the J segment 2 bases; nucleotides outside the gene matches: 10. The CDR3 extends over 16 amino acids. CDR1 and CDR2 (germline): SEHNR, FQNEAQ (reference sequence). CDR3 bases: TGTGCCAGCAGCTCGACGTCGGGGGGATTTCAAGAGACCCAGTACTTC. It translates to CASSSTSGGFQETQYF. Full variable domain (missing parts from reference TRBV7-9 and TRBJ2-5): DTGVSQNPRHKITKRGQNVTFRCDPISEHNRLYWYRQTLGQGPEFLTYFQNEAQLEKSRLLSDRFSAERPKGSFSTLEIQRTEQGDSAMYLCASSSTSGGFQETQYFGPGTRLLVL.

V gene TRBV9 combines with J gene TRBJ2-7; 11 bases line up with TRBD1. Germline assignment: CDR1 SGDLS and CDR2 YYNGEE. This CDR3 has 15 residues. After removal of 2 bases from V and 0 bases from J, the junction contained 1 base not matched to a gene. The CDR3 coding sequence is TGTGCCAGCAGCGTCGGGACAGGGGGCTCCTACGAGCAGTACTTC. Translation: CASSVGTGGSYEQYF.

V is TRBV19 and J is TRBJ2-1, with D maybe TRBD2 (6 bases). The V gene's germline CDR1 is LNHDA and CDR2 SQIVND (reference sequence). Trimming stripped 2 bases from V and 3 bases from J, with 17 bases between. This CDR3 has 17 residues. In nucleotides, the CDR3 is TGTGCCAGTAGTATATCGTGGGCTAGCGAAATCTACAATGAGCAGTTCTTC. Encoded protein: CASSISWASEIYNEQFF.

The chain recombines TRBV14 with TRBJ1-1; the D is unclear. The CDR3 has 13 residues. Germline values: CDR1 SGHDN, CDR2 FVKESK. V was trimmed by 3 bases and J by 5 bases, leaving 10 bases between them. This CDR3 reads CASSHGFQTEAFF. The CDR3 region has the DNA TGTGCCAGCAGCCACGGGTTCCAAACTGAAGCTTTCTTT. Looking up the rest from reference TRBV14 and TRBJ1-1 gives the full variable domain: EAGVTQFPSHSVIEKGQTVTLRCDPISGHDNLYWYRRVMGKEIKFLLHFVKESKQDESGMPNNRFLAERTGGTYSTLKVQPAELEDSGVYFCASSHGFQTEAFFGQGTRLTVV.

V usage is TRBV4-1 and J usage is TRBJ2-2, with 7 bases matching TRBD2. Germline CDR1 is MGHRA and CDR2 is YSYEKL. The CDR3 contains 18 residues. The V segment lost 2 bases and the J segment 1 base; nucleotides outside the gene matches: 10. CDR3 sequence: CASSQPSTSGMNTGELFF. The CDR3 DNA sequence: TGCGCCAGCAGCCAACCCTCTACCAGCGGGATGAACACCGGGGAGCTGTTTTTT.

This sequence joins TRBV19 and TRBJ1-1; D is perhaps TRBD1 (5 bases). Trimming pared 3 bases from V and 10 bases from J, leaving 12 bases between. The CDR3 consists of 12 residues. Germline V gene lookup returns CDR1 LNHDA and CDR2 SQIVND (reference sequence). DNA for the CDR3: TGTGCCAGTAGTATTGGGGGGACTTTAGCTTTCTTT. Translation: CASSIGGTLAFF. The variable domain in full, completed from reference TRBV19 and TRBJ1-1, reads DGGITQSPKYLFRKEGQNVTLSCEQNLNHDAMYWYRQDPGQGLRLIYYSQIVNDFQKGDIAEGYSVSREKKESFPLTVTSAQKNPTAFYLCASSIGGTLAFFGQGTRLTVV.

This clone has just one count. This chain uses TRBV28 with TRBJ2-5; 11 bases are shared with TRBD1. The germline V gene encodes CDR1 MDHEN and CDR2 SYDVKM. The V segment lost 10 bases and the J segment 6 bases; nucleotides outside the gene matches: 7. The CDR3 consists of 13 residues. This chain's CDR3 is CAIGDRGLKTQYF. Written as DNA, the CDR3 is TGTGCCATCGGGGACAGGGGGTTGAAGACCCAGTACTTC.

The chain is built from TRBV4-1 and TRBJ2-7, with 10 bases that match TRBD2. The CDR3 has 15 amino acids. The junction had 6 bases not matched to a gene; V was cut back by 3 bases and J by 4 bases. From germline, CDR1 is MGHRA and CDR2 YSYEKL. The CDR3 sequence is CASSQSGGAGYEQYF. The CDR3 region has the DNA TGCGCCAGCAGCCAGAGCGGGGGGGCCGGGTACGAGCAGTACTTC.

The genes are TRBV6-1 and TRBJ2-3; TRBD2 agrees at 9 bases. The germline V gene has CDR1 MNHNS and CDR2 SASEGT. Germline trimming cut 3 bases from V and 5 bases from J; bases unmatched to any gene: 9. This CDR3 has 16 residues. The DNA of the CDR3 is TGTGCCAGCAGTGATCCGGCGGGAGGGCGGGGAGATACGCAGTATTTT. Its translation: CASSDPAGGRGDTQYF.